This T cell receptor beta chain was sequenced for a study of T-cell memory formation after mild COVID-19. V shed 3 bases and J shed 4 bases, with 8 bases lying between them. The CDR3 is 13 residues long. CDR1 and CDR2 (germline): LGHNA, YNFKEQ. Employing constant-segment primers, 5'RACE generated TCR alpha and TCR beta cDNA libraries bearing sample barcodes and UMIs. TCRdb re-derived calls from the 5' RACE reads in MiXCR, one entry per CDR3 protein. The data hold about 350,000 distinct CDR3 sequences, with 12% to 15% observed a single time. The chain employs TRBV4-2 and TRBJ2-3; D gene ambiguous. The sequence derives from a man in his late teens or twenties who had mild COVID-19 (a few samples of this study predate the infection). Cell type and time point are not known. Sample: PBMCs or a T cell subset sorted from them (not recorded which). CDR3 nucleotide sequence: TGTGCCAGCAGCCAGTTGGATTCAGATACGCAGTATTTT. Its translation is CASSQLDSDTQYF.